This T cell receptor beta chain was retrieved from a study of shared clonotypes between healthy human individuals. The study, taken as a whole, reports: All-four-donor shared clonotypes had higher generation probabilities than non-shared clonotypes did. Memory subsets generally showed smaller estimated richness than naive subsets did.

On this clone itself: As yet, its antigen is unknown.

Naive CD4+ cells were CD45RA-selected; the remaining cells were memory. V lost 4 bases and J lost 2; bases outside the gene matches: 7. From germline, CDR1 is MNHNS and CDR2 SASEGT. This CDR3 has 15 residues. Measured with immunoSEQ multiplex PCR; TCRdb has only the in-frame clones, and not every one. Of about 1.1 million clones detected, around 77% appear once; the ten largest clones hold 0.89%. Sequences were obtained from memory CD4+ T cells from PBMCs. As to subset: CD45RA-negative fraction. This chain connects TRBV6-1 to TRBJ1-1, with TRBD1 matching over 7 bases. This receptor was taken from a man between 18 and 35 years old in good health. Some clones in this sample may be carry-over from other donors' samples. The CDR3 DNA reads as TGTGCCAGCAGTGCAGACTACAGGGGAAACACTGAAGCTTTCTTT. This translates into CASSADYRGNTEAFF.